This passage covers 7 T cell receptor beta chains from one sample sequenced in a study of cytomegalovirus exposure and HLA in healthy donors (dated by TCRdb to between 2016 and 2019). The method behind the library was the immunoSEQ multiplex PCR assay. For the multiplex PCR, a mixture combining 60 forward primers for TCR Vbeta segments and 13 reverse primers for TCR Jbeta segments was used. This is the immuneACCESS table as TCRdb keeps it, with only in-frame sequences that have V and J called. A part of the clones is gone; compared with another copy, unresolved V genes explain less than half, and the rest is unexplained. A total of around 100,000 clones appear in this sample, about 79% of them only once. Just under 3% of the sample is taken by the ten largest. Sequencing used PBMCs. Source of these receptors: a woman under 30 in good health and CMV-seropositive.

The chain carries TRBV2 and TRBJ2-7; TRBD2 agrees at 7 bases. V lost 6 bases and J lost 3; bases outside the gene matches: 2. Germline V gene sequence: CDR1 SNHLY, CDR2 FYNNEI. The CDR3 is 12 residues long. The CDR3 coding sequence is TGTGCCAGCAGCCGGACTAGCTACGAGCAGTACTTC. The encoded protein is CASSRTSYEQYF.

Here the CDR3 DNA reads TGTGCCAGCAGTTACTCCCCAGAGGGCGAGCAGTACTTC. Its protein is CASSYSPEGEQYF. V is TRBV6-5 and J is TRBJ2-7; D possibly corresponds to TRBD2 (5 bases). Trimming stripped 0 bases from V and 6 bases from J, with 9 bases between. Germline loops: CDR1 MNHEY, CDR2 SVGAGI. This CDR3 contains 13 residues.

The chain links TRBV19 to TRBJ2-4; tentatively, D is TRBD2 (5 bases). The length of the CDR3 is 17 residues. V lost 3 bases and J 1 base, leaving 16 bases between the germline ends. Germline lookup yields CDR1 LNHDA and CDR2 SQIVND (reference sequence). The CDR3: CASSMTLARRAKNIQYF. CDR3 coding DNA: TGTGCCAGTAGTATGACCTTGGCCAGGAGGGCCAAAAACATTCAGTACTTC.

A note on this clone: At the DNA level, this CDR3 is encoded by other sequences in the same sample as well. The J gene is TRBJ1-2, the V gene TRBV5-1; 7 nucleotides align to TRBD1. The V gene end was trimmed by 0 bases and the J gene end by 4 bases; junction bases not matched to a gene: 6. Germline loops: CDR1 SGHRS, CDR2 YFSETQ. This CDR3 is built from 15 residues. The CDR3 bases are TGCGCCAGCAGCTTGGTTGGGGACAGCTCCTATGGCTACACCTTC. Translation gives CASSLVGDSSYGYTF.

The CDR3 spells CASSLGGYQETQYF. The CDR3 DNA is TGTGCCAGCAGCCTGGGGGGGTACCAAGAGACCCAGTACTTC. The chain is built from TRBV7-6 and TRBJ2-5; 7 bases line up with TRBD2. CDR1 and CDR2 (germline): SGHVS, FNYEAQ. The J segment lost 0 bases and the V segment lost 5 bases, leaving 3 bases of the junction unmatched. The CDR3 loop spans 14 amino acids.

This clone was detected only a few times. V and J are TRBV9 and TRBJ1-5; the match to TRBD1 covers 9 bases. The CDR3 length is 14 residues. The J segment lost 7 bases and the V segment lost 3 bases, leaving 5 bases of the junction unmatched. The germline V gene has CDR1 SGDLS and CDR2 YYNGEE. The CDR3 is CASSGGQGDQPQHF. The DNA of the CDR3 is TGTGCCAGCAGCGGGGGACAGGGAGACCAGCCCCAGCATTTT.

This clone turned up a few times. The gene calls are TRBV6-1 and TRBJ2-7; 8 bases are shared with TRBD2. Germline trimming cut 4 bases from V and 1 base from J; bases unmatched to any gene: 6. CDR3 length: 15 amino acids. Per the germline V gene, CDR1 is MNHNS and CDR2 is SASEGT. In DNA form, the CDR3 reads TGTGCCAGCAGTGGCCCCGGGACTAGATCCTACGAGCAGTACTTC. As protein: CASSGPGTRSYEQYF.